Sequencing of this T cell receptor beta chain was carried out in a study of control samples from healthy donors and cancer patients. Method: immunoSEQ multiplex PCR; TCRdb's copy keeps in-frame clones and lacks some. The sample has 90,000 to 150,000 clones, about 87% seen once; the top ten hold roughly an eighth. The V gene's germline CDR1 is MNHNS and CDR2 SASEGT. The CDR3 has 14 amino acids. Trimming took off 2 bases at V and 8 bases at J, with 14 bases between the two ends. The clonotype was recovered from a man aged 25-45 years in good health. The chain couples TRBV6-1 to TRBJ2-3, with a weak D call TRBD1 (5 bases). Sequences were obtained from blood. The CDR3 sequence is CASSELAFRGTQYF. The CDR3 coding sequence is TGTGCCAGCAGTGAATTAGCCTTTAGGGGTACGCAGTATTTT.